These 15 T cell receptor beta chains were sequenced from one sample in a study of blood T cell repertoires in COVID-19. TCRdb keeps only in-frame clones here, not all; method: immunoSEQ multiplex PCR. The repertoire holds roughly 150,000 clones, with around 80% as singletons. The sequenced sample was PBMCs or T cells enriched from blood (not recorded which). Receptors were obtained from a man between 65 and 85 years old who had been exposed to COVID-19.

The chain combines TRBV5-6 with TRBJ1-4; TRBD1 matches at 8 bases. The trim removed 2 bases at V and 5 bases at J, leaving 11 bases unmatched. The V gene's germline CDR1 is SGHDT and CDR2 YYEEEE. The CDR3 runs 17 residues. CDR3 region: CASSLHQGALANEKLFF. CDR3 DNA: TGTGCCAGCAGCTTACATCAGGGGGCGCTGGCGAATGAAAAACTGTTTTTT.

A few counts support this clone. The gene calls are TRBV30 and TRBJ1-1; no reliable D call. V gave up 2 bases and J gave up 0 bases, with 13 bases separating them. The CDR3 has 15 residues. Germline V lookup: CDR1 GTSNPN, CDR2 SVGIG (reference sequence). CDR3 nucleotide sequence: TGTGCCTGGAGTCCCTCTTCTCTCTTGAACACTGAAGCTTTCTTT. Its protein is CAWSPSSLLNTEAFF.

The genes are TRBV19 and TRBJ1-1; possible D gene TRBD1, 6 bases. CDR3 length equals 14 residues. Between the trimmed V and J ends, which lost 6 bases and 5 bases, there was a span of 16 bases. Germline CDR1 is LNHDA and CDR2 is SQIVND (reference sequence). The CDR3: CASSTGLPPTEAFF. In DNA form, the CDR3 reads TGTGCCAGTAGCACAGGGTTACCTCCGACTGAAGCTTTCTTT.

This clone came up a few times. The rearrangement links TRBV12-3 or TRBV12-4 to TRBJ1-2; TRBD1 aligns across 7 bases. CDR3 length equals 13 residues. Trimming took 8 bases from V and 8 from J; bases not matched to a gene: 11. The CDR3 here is CASVIQGYRGYTF. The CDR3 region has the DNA TGTGCCAGCGTGATACAGGGGTACAGGGGCTACACCTTC.

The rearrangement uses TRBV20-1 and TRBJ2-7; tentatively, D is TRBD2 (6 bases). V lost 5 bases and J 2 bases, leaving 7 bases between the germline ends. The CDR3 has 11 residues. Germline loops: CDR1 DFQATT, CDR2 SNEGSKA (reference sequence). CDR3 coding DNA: TGCAGTGCTCCGGGGGCCTACGAGCAGTACTTC. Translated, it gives CSAPGAYEQYF.

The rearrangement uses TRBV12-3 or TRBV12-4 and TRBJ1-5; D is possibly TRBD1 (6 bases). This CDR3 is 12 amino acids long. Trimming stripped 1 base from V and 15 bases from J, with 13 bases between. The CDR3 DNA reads TGTGCCAGCAGTTTAGTACAGGGCATCACGCATTTT. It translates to CASSLVQGITHF.

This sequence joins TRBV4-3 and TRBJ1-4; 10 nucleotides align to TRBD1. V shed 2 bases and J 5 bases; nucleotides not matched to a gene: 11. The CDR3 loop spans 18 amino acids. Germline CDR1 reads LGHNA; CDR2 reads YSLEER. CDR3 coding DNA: TGCGCCAGCAGCCAATCCCCGGGACAGGGGACCTTAAATGAAAAACTGTTTTTT. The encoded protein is CASSQSPGQGTLNEKLFF.

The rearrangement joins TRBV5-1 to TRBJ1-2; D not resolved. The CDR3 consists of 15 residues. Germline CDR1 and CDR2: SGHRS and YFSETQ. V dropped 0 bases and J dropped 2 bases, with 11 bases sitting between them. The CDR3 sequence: CASSLGGSLNYGYTF. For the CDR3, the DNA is TGCGCCAGCAGCTTGGGCGGCAGCCTAAACTATGGCTACACCTTC.

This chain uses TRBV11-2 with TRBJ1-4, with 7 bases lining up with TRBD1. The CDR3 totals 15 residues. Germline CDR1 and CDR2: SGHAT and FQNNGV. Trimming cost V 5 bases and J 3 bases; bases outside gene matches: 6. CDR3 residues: CASSPTGTANEKLFF. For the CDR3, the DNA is TGTGCCAGCAGCCCTACAGGGACAGCTAATGAAAAACTGTTTTTT.

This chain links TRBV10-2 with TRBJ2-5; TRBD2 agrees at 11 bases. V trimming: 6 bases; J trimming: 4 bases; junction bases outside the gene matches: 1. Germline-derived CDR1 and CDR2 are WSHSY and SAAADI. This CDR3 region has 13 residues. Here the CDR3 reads CASSTSGRETQYF. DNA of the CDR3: TGCGCCAGCAGCACTAGCGGGAGAGAGACCCAGTACTTC.

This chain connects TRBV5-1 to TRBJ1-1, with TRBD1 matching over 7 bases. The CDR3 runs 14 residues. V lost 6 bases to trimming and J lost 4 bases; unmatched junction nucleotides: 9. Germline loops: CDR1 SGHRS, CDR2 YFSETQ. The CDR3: CASKEGAPGTEAFF. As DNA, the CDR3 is TGCGCCAGCAAGGAGGGGGCGCCGGGCACTGAAGCTTTCTTT.

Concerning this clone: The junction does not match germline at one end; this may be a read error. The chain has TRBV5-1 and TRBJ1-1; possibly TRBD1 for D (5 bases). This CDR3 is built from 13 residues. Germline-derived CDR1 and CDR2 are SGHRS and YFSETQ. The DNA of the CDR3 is TGTGCCAGCAGCTTTCAGGGAAACCCTGAAGCTTTCTTT. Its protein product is CASSFQGNPEAFF.

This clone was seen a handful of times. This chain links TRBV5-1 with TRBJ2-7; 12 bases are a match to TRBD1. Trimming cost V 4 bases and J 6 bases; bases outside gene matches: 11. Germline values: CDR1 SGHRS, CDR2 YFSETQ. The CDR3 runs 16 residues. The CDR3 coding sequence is TGCGCCAGCAGCAAAATACCGGGACAGGGGGCGAGCGAGCAGTACTTC. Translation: CASSKIPGQGASEQYF.

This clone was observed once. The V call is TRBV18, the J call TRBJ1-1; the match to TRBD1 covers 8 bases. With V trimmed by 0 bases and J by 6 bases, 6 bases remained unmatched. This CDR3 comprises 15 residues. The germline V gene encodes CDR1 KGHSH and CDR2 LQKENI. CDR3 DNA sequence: TGTGCCAGCTCACCACCGACAGGGGAGAGACCTGAAGCTTTCTTT. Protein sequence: CASSPPTGERPEAFF.

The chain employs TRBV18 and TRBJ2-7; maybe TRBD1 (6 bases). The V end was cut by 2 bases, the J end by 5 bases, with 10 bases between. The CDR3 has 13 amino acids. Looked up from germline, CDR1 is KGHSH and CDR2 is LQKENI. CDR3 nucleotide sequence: TGTGCCAGCTCACCAAGTCAGGGGAACGAGCAGTACTTC. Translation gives CASSPSQGNEQYF. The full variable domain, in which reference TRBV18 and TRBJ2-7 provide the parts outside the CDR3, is NAGVMQNPRHLVRRRGQEARLRCSPMKGHSHVYWYRQLPEEGLKFMVYLQKENIIDESGMPKERFSAEFPKEGPSILRIQQVVRGDSAAYFCASSPSQGNEQYFGPGTRLTVT.